These 15 T cell receptor beta chains came from one sample sequenced in a study of T cell responses to AZD1222 COVID-19 vaccine. Clones were read by immunoSEQ multiplex PCR, and TCRdb kept only the in-frame ones, dropping some. The sample has roughly 180,000 clones; approximately 91% are singletons. This specimen was peripheral blood, taken on day 0 of AZD1222 vaccination. The receptors were sampled from an adult in good health.

CDR3 bases: TGTGCCAGTAGTACCCGACGGACAGGGGATGGCAATGAGCAGTTCTTC. Translating gives CASSTRRTGDGNEQFF. This sequence joins TRBV19 and TRBJ2-1; 9 nucleotides agree with TRBD1. CDR3 length equals 16 residues. Germline values: CDR1 LNHDA, CDR2 SQIVND (reference sequence). V was pared by 4 bases and J by 6 bases, with 10 bases of the junction left unmatched.

The chain links TRBV27 to TRBJ2-1, with no clear D. This CDR3 has 12 residues. Germline V gives CDR1 MNHEY, CDR2 SMNVEV (reference sequence). Between the trimmed V and J ends, which lost 3 bases and 5 bases, there was a span of 5 bases. This CDR3 reads CASSFIDNEQFF. CDR3 in DNA: TGTGCCAGCAGTTTTATCGACAATGAGCAGTTCTTC.

The chain joins TRBV20-1 to TRBJ2-5, with D perhaps TRBD2 (6 bases). This CDR3 has 15 amino acids. CDR1 and CDR2 from the germline V gene are DFQATT and SNEGSKA (reference sequence). V was shortened by 3 bases and J by 3 bases, with 17 bases between the two germline ends. This CDR3 is CSASPFRESEETQYF. In DNA form, the CDR3 reads TGCAGTGCTAGTCCTTTCCGGGAGTCCGAAGAGACCCAGTACTTC.

J is TRBJ1-2 and V is TRBV3-1 (or the pseudogene TRBV3-2); maybe TRBD1 (6 bases). The CDR3 is 13 amino acids. The germline gives CDR1 LGHDT, CDR2 YNNKEL (reference sequence). V was cut by 3 bases and J by 2 bases, with 7 bases left in between. The CDR3 coding sequence is TGTGCCAGCAGCCACGACAGGAACTATGGCTACACCTTC. Its translation: CASSHDRNYGYTF.

V usage is TRBV4-3 and J usage is TRBJ2-7; D may match TRBD1 or TRBD2 (5 bases each). Between the trimmed V and J ends, which lost 4 bases and 5 bases, there was a span of 15 bases. Germline V lookup: CDR1 LGHNA, CDR2 YSLEER. There are 14 residues in the CDR3. CDR3 nucleotide sequence: TGCGCCAGCAGCCTTGAGGTGGGGGTGAACGAGCAGTACTTC. It is translated as CASSLEVGVNEQYF.

This rearrangement joins TRBV4-3 to TRBJ1-2; 7 nucleotides line up with TRBD1. CDR3 length: 16 residues. The germline CDR1 and CDR2 sequences are LGHNA and YSLEER. V lost 3 bases to trimming and J lost 7 bases; unmatched junction nucleotides: 14. CDR3 protein: CASSHETGALLSGYTF. CDR3 DNA: TGCGCCAGCAGCCACGAAACAGGGGCATTACTCAGTGGCTACACCTTC.

V and J are TRBV12-3 or TRBV12-4 and TRBJ1-2; maybe TRBD1 (5 bases). CDR3 length: 11 residues. The V end was cut by 7 bases, the J end by 6 bases, with 9 bases between. CDR3 DNA: TGTGCCAGCAAGCGGGACGATGGCTACACCTTC. It specifies CASKRDDGYTF.

This chain links TRBV5-4 with TRBJ1-4; D is possibly TRBD1 (5 bases). This CDR3 comprises 14 residues. From germline, CDR1 is SGHNT and CDR2 YYREEE (reference sequence). V was pared by 2 bases and J by 6 bases, with 11 bases between. In DNA, the CDR3 is TGTGCCAGCAGCTTAAGGGCGGGGGATGAAAAACTGTTTTTT. Translating it yields CASSLRAGDEKLFF.

The chain uses TRBV19 and TRBJ1-1, with 7 bases lining up with TRBD1. The CDR3 extends over 13 amino acids. Looked up from germline, CDR1 is LNHDA and CDR2 is SQIVND (reference sequence). Trimming removed 6 bases from V and 2 bases from J; junction bases left unmatched: 3. CDR3: CASRGQLNTEAFF. As DNA, the CDR3 is TGTGCCAGTAGGGGACAGTTAAACACTGAAGCTTTCTTT. Filled out from reference TRBV19 and TRBJ1-1, the complete variable domain reads DGGITQSPKYLFRKEGQNVTLSCEQNLNHDAMYWYRQDPGQGLRLIYYSQIVNDFQKGDIAEGYSVSREKKESFPLTVTSAQKNPTAFYLCASRGQLNTEAFFGQGTRLTVV.

J is TRBJ1-1 and V is TRBV5-1; D possibly corresponds to TRBD1 (5 bases). The germline V gene encodes CDR1 SGHRS and CDR2 YFSETQ. This CDR3 has 11 amino acids. The V gene lost 7 bases and the J gene lost 4 bases, with 8 bases spanning the gap. CDR3 sequence: CASGGPTEAFF. In DNA form, the CDR3 reads TGCGCCAGCGGGGGTCCCACTGAAGCTTTCTTT.

The genes are TRBV10-2 and TRBJ1-2; 8 nucleotides agree with TRBD1. V trimming: 2 bases; J trimming: 3 bases; junction bases outside the gene matches: 14. This CDR3 contains 18 residues. From germline, CDR1 is WSHSY and CDR2 SAAADI. The CDR3 sequence: CASSETGGLETWDYGYTF. In DNA form, the CDR3 reads TGCGCCAGCAGTGAGACAGGGGGATTGGAAACCTGGGACTATGGCTACACCTTC.

J is TRBJ1-5 and V is TRBV24-1; no reliable D call. CDR1 and CDR2 (germline): KGHDR, SFDVKD. V was clipped by 3 bases and J by 3 bases, with 5 bases between them. The CDR3 has 13 amino acids. The DNA of the CDR3 is TGTGCCACCAGTGATACCTACAATCAGCCCCAGCATTTT. Translated, it gives CATSDTYNQPQHF.

The chain uses TRBV4-1 and TRBJ2-7; maybe TRBD1 (6 bases). Trimming removed 7 bases at V and 1 base at J, with 14 bases between. Germline values: CDR1 MGHRA, CDR2 YSYEKL. CDR3 size: 14 residues. In nucleotides, the CDR3 is TGCGCCAGCAAACAGGGCGTTGGATCCTACGAGCAGTACTTC. Translated, it gives CASKQGVGSYEQYF.

V and J are TRBV19 and TRBJ1-5, with a weak D call TRBD1 (6 bases). Trimming took 7 bases from V and 5 from J, leaving 18 bases between them. Germline CDR1 is LNHDA and CDR2 is SQIVND (reference sequence). This CDR3 has 15 amino acids. The CDR3 DNA reads as TGTGCCAGTACAGATCCGGGGGGCAGAGATCAGCCCCAGCATTTT. It is translated as CASTDPGGRDQPQHF.

The chain recombines TRBV30 with TRBJ1-5; possibly TRBD1 for D (6 bases). Looked up from germline, CDR1 is GTSNPN and CDR2 is SVGIG (reference sequence). Trimming removed 1 base from V and 5 bases from J, with 6 bases in between. The CDR3 covers 12 residues. CDR3 bases: TGTGCCTGGAGTGACAGGGATCAGCCCCAGCATTTT. The encoded protein is CAWSDRDQPQHF.